This passage covers 21 T cell receptor beta chains from one sample sequenced in a study of vaccination and CD4 T cells after COVID-19. Their target antigens are unknown. Cultured CD4+ T cell DNA underwent sequencing with the Oncomine TCR Beta short-read assay. TCRdb re-derived calls from the PCR reads in MiXCR, one entry per CDR3 protein. The profile shows about 14,000 distinct CDR3 sequences, about 50% of them singletons. Sample treatment: approximately nine-day PBMC culture with coronavirus spike peptide pools or control peptides (ViraFEST assay). The sequenced sample was CD4+ T cells from blood, cultured in vitro. The receptors shown here come from a human donor who had recovered from COVID-19.

This clonotype has more than one count but fewer than ten. The chain recombines TRBV7-2 with TRBJ1-2; TRBD1 aligns across 8 bases. V dropped 5 bases and J dropped 7; count of bases not matched to a gene: 9. CDR3 size: 14 residues. Looked up from germline, CDR1 is SGHTA and CDR2 is FQGNSA. CDR3 sequence: CASSGQAGGFGYTF. CDR3 sequence (DNA): TGTGCCAGCAGCGGGCAAGCAGGGGGCTTTGGCTACACCTTC.

In its sample, this clonotype was seen a few times. The chain joins TRBV6-1 to TRBJ2-3, with TRBD2 identical over 12 bases. With V trimmed by 6 bases and J by 4 bases, 5 bases remained unmatched. From germline, CDR1 is MNHNS and CDR2 SASEGT. This CDR3 has 15 residues. The CDR3 protein is CASSDLAGGSDTQYF. The DNA for the CDR3 is TGTGCCAGCAGCGACCTAGCGGGAGGGTCAGATACGCAGTATTTT.

The V call is TRBV11-2, the J call TRBJ2-3, with D possibly being TRBD2 (6 bases). The CDR3 covers 14 residues. Per germline, CDR1 SGHAT and CDR2 FQNNGV. The V end was cut by 1 base, the J end by 3 bases, with 8 bases between. The CDR3 region has the DNA TGTGCCAGCAGCTTAGTCGGGACTACAGATACGCAGTATTTT. Protein: CASSLVGTTDTQYF.

V gene TRBV7-2 combines with J gene TRBJ2-1; D is ambiguous. Trimming took off 2 bases at V and 7 bases at J, with 9 bases between the two ends. Germline-derived CDR1 and CDR2 are SGHTA and FQGNSA. This CDR3 has 13 amino acids. CDR3 sequence: CASSLSHGNEQFF. The CDR3 coding sequence is TGTGCCAGCAGCTTATCCCACGGGAATGAGCAGTTCTTC.

For the CDR3, the DNA is TGCGCCAGCAGCCAAGTTGGGGGTCCCGATCCTAACTATGGCTACACCTTC. It codes for CASSQVGGPDPNYGYTF. The chain uses TRBV4-1 and TRBJ1-2, with a possible D match to TRBD1 (5 bases). The germline V gene encodes CDR1 MGHRA and CDR2 YSYEKL. Trimming took 1 base from V and 0 from J, leaving 15 bases between them. The CDR3 spans 17 residues.

This clonotype was counted between two and nine times. CDR3 amino acids: CSARQDMNTEAFF. Here the CDR3 DNA reads TGCAGTGCCAGACAGGACATGAACACTGAAGCTTTCTTT. The J gene is TRBJ1-1, the V gene TRBV20-1, with D tentatively TRBD1 (6 bases). Germline V gene lookup returns CDR1 DFQATT and CDR2 SNEGSKA (reference sequence). Trimming removed 6 bases at V and 0 bases at J, with 11 bases between. The CDR3 has 13 amino acids.

This clonotype was picked up a small number of times. This sequence joins TRBV19 and TRBJ2-3, with D maybe TRBD2 (5 bases). Trimming shortened V by 7 bases and J by 1 base, and 9 bases separated the two germline ends. Germline V gives CDR1 LNHDA, CDR2 SQIVND (reference sequence). The CDR3 consists of 13 residues. The CDR3 protein is CASKLEGTDTQYF. For the CDR3, the DNA is TGTGCCAGTAAGTTGGAGGGCACAGATACGCAGTATTTT.

V gene TRBV2 combines with J gene TRBJ2-1; 8 bases match TRBD2. Germline-derived CDR1 and CDR2 are SNHLY and FYNNEI. The CDR3 is made up of 14 amino acids. The V gene end was trimmed by 9 bases and the J gene end by 5 bases; junction bases not matched to a gene: 9. Here the CDR3 reads CASTGTRGNNEQFF. In DNA form, the CDR3 reads TGTGCCAGTACCGGGACTAGGGGGAACAATGAGCAGTTCTTC. Combining the CDR3 with reference TRBV2 and TRBJ2-1 gives the whole variable domain EPEVTQTPSHQVTQMGQEVILRCVPISNHLYFYWYRQILGQKVEFLVSFYNNEISEKSEIFDDQFSVERPDGSNFTLKIRSTKLEDSAMYFCASTGTRGNNEQFFGPGTRLTVL.

The chain is built from TRBV20-1 and TRBJ2-2; weak D call: TRBD1 (6 bases). Germline CDR1 and CDR2: DFQATT and SNEGSKA (reference sequence). The CDR3 covers 16 residues. Trimming took off 5 bases at V and 4 bases at J, with 20 bases between the two ends. In nucleotides, the CDR3 is TGCAGTGCTTCCGAAACCAGGGGATGGCGCACCGGGGAGCTGTTTTTT. Translation: CSASETRGWRTGELFF.

This chain connects TRBV20-1 to TRBJ1-1, with TRBD1 as a possible D gene (5 bases). The germline V gene has CDR1 DFQATT and CDR2 SNEGSKA (reference sequence). This CDR3 contains 13 residues. V was clipped by 4 bases and J by 4 bases, with 13 bases between them. Here the CDR3 DNA reads TGCAGTGCTACACCAACAGGCGGCACTGAAGCTTTCTTT. Its protein is CSATPTGGTEAFF.

This rearrangement joins TRBV28 to TRBJ2-7, with 9 positions matching TRBD2. The germline gives CDR1 MDHEN, CDR2 SYDVKM. The CDR3 has 14 residues. With V trimmed by 5 bases and J by 3 bases, 5 bases remained unmatched. The CDR3 sequence: CASSVLAGIYEQYF. The CDR3, as DNA: TGTGCCAGCAGTGTCCTAGCGGGAATCTACGAGCAGTACTTC.

CDR3 DNA: TGCGCCAGCAGTCCCCGTTACGAGCAGTACTTC. As protein: CASSPRYEQYF. The chain employs TRBV23-1 and TRBJ2-7, with unresolved D. TRBV23-1 is filed as an ORF, its function uncertain. This CDR3 comprises 11 residues. Trimming took 4 bases from V and 4 from J, leaving 5 bases between them.

This clonotype was recorded a few times. The V and J genes are TRBV6-2 or TRBV6-3 and TRBJ2-3; the match to TRBD1 covers 8 bases. This CDR3 contains 15 residues. The germline V gene encodes CDR1 MNHEY and CDR2 SVGEGT. The trim removed 6 bases at V and 0 bases at J, leaving 5 bases unmatched. CDR3 loop: CASSIQGVSTDTQYF. The CDR3 nucleotides read TGTGCCAGCAGCATACAGGGGGTGAGCACAGATACGCAGTATTTT.

The chain couples TRBV9 to TRBJ1-6; D not certain. Between the trimmed V and J ends, which lost 0 bases and 5 bases, there was a span of 12 bases. This CDR3 has 16 residues. CDR1 and CDR2 from the germline V gene are SGDLS and YYNGEE. CDR3 sequence reads: CASSVDPGLNNSPLHF. The CDR3 nucleotides are TGTGCCAGCAGCGTAGATCCAGGACTGAATAATTCACCCCTCCACTTT.

This clonotype was seen a few times. The V and J genes are TRBV20-1 and TRBJ2-7; no reliable D call. Between the trimmed V and J ends, which lost 7 bases and 0 bases, there was a span of 13 bases. This CDR3 is built from 13 residues. The germline V gene has CDR1 DFQATT and CDR2 SNEGSKA (reference sequence). DNA of the CDR3: TGCAGTGTACTCGGTAGGAGCTCCTACGAGCAGTACTTC. Protein product: CSVLGRSSYEQYF.

V gene TRBV7-9 combines with J gene TRBJ1-1; TRBD1 might be the D (6 bases). This CDR3 has 12 residues. V lost 5 bases and J lost 10, with 14 bases in between. The germline V gene encodes CDR1 SEHNR and CDR2 FQNEAQ (reference sequence). For the CDR3, the DNA is TGTGCCAGCAGCGCAACAGGGCTGTCAGCTTTCTTT. This gives the protein CASSATGLSAFF. Drawing the rest from reference TRBV7-9 and TRBJ1-1, the complete variable domain is DTGVSQNPRHKITKRGQNVTFRCDPISEHNRLYWYRQTLGQGPEFLTYFQNEAQLEKSRLLSDRFSAERPKGSFSTLEIQRTEQGDSAMYLCASSATGLSAFFGQGTRLTVV.

On this clonotype itself: Without the conserved terminal phenylalanine or tryptophan, this CDR3 likely stems from a read error. The V call is TRBV6-4, the J call TRBJ2-7; D remains ambiguous. The length of the CDR3 is 14 residues. The germline gives CDR1 MRHNA, CDR2 SNTAGT. V gave up 4 bases and J gave up 0 bases, with 10 bases separating them. In nucleotides, the CDR3 is TGTGCCAGCAGTGTGGACGCCAGCTCCTACGAGCAGTACCTC. It specifies CASSVDASSYEQYL.

The chain employs TRBV18 and TRBJ2-1; D gene ambiguous. Germline loops: CDR1 KGHSH, CDR2 LQKENI. Deletions cut 4 bases from V and 2 bases from J, with 18 bases between. The CDR3 loop spans 17 amino acids. This CDR3 reads CASSLTQGGLPYNEQFF. In DNA, the CDR3 is TGTGCCAGCTCACTAACCCAAGGTGGGCTACCCTACAATGAGCAGTTCTTC.

CDR3 region: CATSDATGGVYGYTF. The CDR3 DNA is TGTGCCACCAGTGATGCGACAGGGGGCGTCTATGGCTACACCTTC. This chain uses TRBV24-1 with TRBJ1-2; TRBD1 aligns across 10 bases. V trimming: 3 bases; J trimming: 4 bases; junction bases outside the gene matches: 4. The CDR3 loop spans 15 amino acids. Germline lookup yields CDR1 KGHDR and CDR2 SFDVKD.

The gene calls are TRBV7-3 and TRBJ2-5, with 11 bases aligning to TRBD2. The CDR3 extends over 16 amino acids. The V gene end was trimmed by 1 base and the J gene end by 5 bases; junction bases not matched to a gene: 6. CDR1 is SGHTA, CDR2 FQGTGA, per germline. This CDR3 is CASSLIAGGPLETQYF. The CDR3 DNA reads as TGTGCCAGCAGCTTAATAGCGGGAGGGCCGTTGGAGACCCAGTACTTC.

The gene calls are TRBV6-5 and TRBJ2-5, with TRBD2 as a possible D gene (6 bases). CDR1 and CDR2 from the germline V gene are MNHEY and SVGAGI. CDR3 length: 15 residues. Trimming removed 0 bases from V and 4 bases from J, with 12 bases in between. The CDR3 here is CASSYSGPGRETQYF. CDR3 bases: TGTGCCAGCAGTTACTCGGGCCCCGGGAGAGAGACCCAGTACTTC.